Presented here are 18 T cell receptor beta chains from one specimen sequenced in a study of blood T cells in healthy people across ages. With a J-beta primer mix and a sample-barcoded 5' primer, a second PCR ran about 7 to 11 cycles. TCRdb independently ran MiXCR on the 5' RACE reads; one entry per CDR3 protein. The sample has over 1,300,000 distinct CDR3 sequences, approximately 59% seen once. The sample was blood. The receptor source for this set is a man aged 18 to 35 in good health.

V gene TRBV20-1 combines with J gene TRBJ1-4; tentatively, D is TRBD1 (6 bases). The CDR3 length is 15 residues. Trimming cost V 5 bases and J 6 bases, with 19 bases left between them. From germline, CDR1 is DFQATT and CDR2 SNEGSKA (reference sequence). The CDR3 loop is CSAARFGGMDEKLFF. CDR3 nucleotides: TGCAGTGCTGCCCGATTTGGGGGCATGGATGAAAAACTGTTTTTT.

This clonotype was detected only a few times. The gene calls are TRBV7-2 and TRBJ2-3; possibly TRBD1 for D (6 bases). Germline-derived CDR1 and CDR2 are SGHTA and FQGNSA. The CDR3 spans 15 residues. V gave up 2 bases and J gave up 3 bases, with 12 bases separating them. The DNA of the CDR3 is TGTGCCAGCAGCTTAACGGGTCAGGGGACAGATACGCAGTATTTT. Translating gives CASSLTGQGTDTQYF. The variable domain in full, completed from reference TRBV7-2 and TRBJ2-3, reads GAGVSQSPSNKVTEKGKDVELRCDPISGHTALYWYRQSLGQGLEFLIYFQGNSAPDKSGLPSDRFSAERTGGSVSTLTIQRTQQEDSAVYLCASSLTGQGTDTQYFGPGTRLTVL.

V is TRBV20-1 and J is TRBJ2-4; D ambiguous. The end of the DNA is better explained by TRBJ2-7, so the J call may be wrong. Germline loops: CDR1 DFQATT, CDR2 SNEGSKA (reference sequence). This CDR3 has 11 amino acids. For the CDR3, the DNA is TGCAGTGCTTCGTTGCAATACGAGCAGTACTTC. It codes for CSASLQYEQYF.

V gene TRBV27 combines with J gene TRBJ1-2, with no clear D. This CDR3 is 13 amino acids long. CDR1 and CDR2 (germline): MNHEY, SMNVEV (reference sequence). The V and J ends lost 5 bases and 4 bases respectively, with 11 bases between them. The CDR3 reads CASSPSGFYGYTF. For the CDR3, the DNA is TGTGCCAGCAGTCCCTCAGGTTTCTATGGCTACACCTTC.

This clonotype showed up just a few times. The chain has TRBV6-5 and TRBJ2-3; 8 nucleotides agree with TRBD2. This CDR3 comprises 15 residues. In germline, CDR1 is MNHEY, CDR2 SVGAGI. V trimming: 6 bases; J trimming: 0 bases; junction bases outside the gene matches: 5. DNA for the CDR3: TGTGCCAGCAGAAACACGGGGGGGAGCACAGATACGCAGTATTTT. Its protein product is CASRNTGGSTDTQYF.

This clonotype was seen a few times. The rearrangement joins TRBV5-1 to TRBJ2-1, with D possibly being TRBD1 or TRBD2 (5 bases each). Germline loops: CDR1 SGHRS, CDR2 YFSETQ. This CDR3 has 14 residues. V was clipped by 4 bases and J by 1 base, with 9 bases between them. In DNA, the CDR3 is TGCGCCAGCAGCGGGACCGCTTCCTACAATGAGCAGTTCTTC. It codes for CASSGTASYNEQFF. The whole variable domain, remainder taken from reference TRBV5-1 and TRBJ2-1, is KAGVTQTPRYLIKTRGQQVTLSCSPISGHRSVSWYQQTPGQGLQFLFEYFSETQRNKGNFPGRFSGRQFSNSRSEMNVSTLELGDSALYLCASSGTASYNEQFFGPGTRLTVL.

A remark on this clonotype: The junction shows a germline mismatch at one end, possibly a read error. J is TRBJ2-7 and V is TRBV15, with 11 bases that match TRBD1. CDR1 LNHNV and CDR2 YYDKDF come from the germline V gene (reference sequence). This CDR3 has 16 amino acids. The CDR3 reads CATSTPGQGAKGEQYF. The CDR3 DNA reads as TGCGCCACCAGCACCCCTGGACAGGGGGCGAAGGGCGAGCAGTACTTC.

This chain uses TRBV14 with TRBJ1-6; D may be TRBD1 (5 bases). Looked up from germline, CDR1 is SGHDN and CDR2 is FVKESK. The CDR3 is made up of 17 amino acids. V shed 4 bases and J shed 0 bases, with 13 bases lying between them. The CDR3, as DNA: TGTGCCAGCAGCCCGGGGCAGTTTAGCTCCTATAATTCACCCCTCCACTTT. This codes for CASSPGQFSSYNSPLHF.

The gene calls are TRBV27 and TRBJ1-6, with 8 bases fitting TRBD1. Germline V CDR1 and CDR2: MNHEY, SMNVEV (reference sequence). The CDR3 is 17 amino acids. The ends lost 4 bases at V and 3 bases at J; junction bases unmatched: 8. The CDR3 loop reads CASSSELDRGYNSPLHF. CDR3 nucleotide sequence: TGTGCCAGCAGTTCCGAATTAGACAGGGGCTATAATTCACCCCTCCACTTT.

V gene TRBV12-5 combines with J gene TRBJ2-3; D ambiguous. Germline CDR1 LGHNT, CDR2 FRNRAP. V lost 5 bases and J 6 bases, leaving 24 bases between the germline ends. The CDR3 totals 17 residues. CDR3 sequence reads: CASGETPGPQKADTQYF. Here the CDR3 DNA reads TGTGCTAGTGGTGAAACTCCCGGGCCTCAAAAGGCGGATACGCAGTATTTT.

This clonotype was seen a handful of times. The gene calls are TRBV20-1 and TRBJ2-7; the D gene is possibly TRBD1 (5 bases). V shed 5 bases and J shed 1 base, with 21 bases lying between them. The CDR3 is 16 residues long. From germline, CDR1 is DFQATT and CDR2 SNEGSKA (reference sequence). Here the CDR3 DNA reads TGCAGTGCTGCGTACCGTGACAGTCATCGATCCTACGAGCAGTACTTC. Its translation: CSAAYRDSHRSYEQYF.

The gene calls are TRBV19 and TRBJ2-1; D may be TRBD2 (6 bases). V gave up 4 bases and J gave up 6 bases, with 16 bases separating them. The CDR3 is 15 residues long. Germline CDR1 LNHDA, CDR2 SQIVND (reference sequence). In DNA, the CDR3 is TGTGCCAGTAGTAGGGCGGGACCCCAGCGCAATGAGCAGTTCTTC. Residues: CASSRAGPQRNEQFF.

This clonotype was counted between two and nine times. This chain's CDR3 is CASSHPKTGGEEQYF. For the CDR3, the DNA is TGTGCCAGCAGCCACCCCAAAACAGGTGGTGAGGAGCAGTACTTC. The chain recombines TRBV14 with TRBJ2-7; D perhaps matches TRBD1 (5 bases). Germline CDR1 SGHDN, CDR2 FVKESK. The CDR3 spans 15 residues. The V and J ends lost 3 bases and 7 bases respectively, with 19 bases between them.

This clonotype was detected only a few times. V usage is TRBV12-3 or TRBV12-4 and J usage is TRBJ1-6, with TRBD1 matching over 7 bases. The CDR3 runs to 18 residues. The ends lost 6 bases at V and 0 bases at J; junction bases unmatched: 11. CDR3 region: CASSPRGRGSSYNSPLHF. As DNA, the CDR3 is TGTGCCAGCAGCCCGAGGGGCAGGGGGAGCTCCTATAATTCACCCCTCCACTTT.

V usage is TRBV2 and J usage is TRBJ2-1; the D is unclear. This CDR3 spans 15 amino acids. The V and J ends lost 6 bases and 4 bases respectively, with 16 bases between them. Germline CDR1 is SNHLY and CDR2 is FYNNEI. CDR3 protein: CASRQYQTLYNEQFF. DNA for the CDR3: TGTGCCAGCAGACAGTACCAGACTCTGTACAATGAGCAGTTCTTC.

V and J are TRBV15 and TRBJ1-2, with 10 positions matching TRBD1. CDR1 and CDR2 (germline): LNHNV, YYDKDF (reference sequence). This CDR3 is 19 amino acids long. Trimming cost V 0 bases and J 4 bases; bases outside gene matches: 14. The CDR3 sequence is CATSRDGTGQGSIFYGYTF. The CDR3 DNA is TGTGCCACCAGCAGAGATGGGACGGGACAGGGGTCCATCTTCTATGGCTACACCTTC.

This clonotype showed up just a few times. V and J are TRBV5-5 and TRBJ1-2; D is unclear. The V end lost 4 bases, the J end lost 2 bases, and 9 bases lay between the germline ends. Germline V gene sequence: CDR1 SGHKS, CDR2 YYEKEE (reference sequence). The CDR3 length is 13 residues. DNA for the CDR3: TGTGCCAGCAGCGTGCCAGCAAACTATGGCTACACCTTC. This translates into CASSVPANYGYTF.

The chain carries TRBV27 and TRBJ2-4; tentative D call: TRBD1 (6 bases). The germline CDR1 and CDR2 sequences are MNHEY and SMNVEV (reference sequence). Trimming pared 5 bases from V and 2 bases from J, leaving 13 bases between. This CDR3 has 15 amino acids. CDR3 residues: CASSNSQGPKNIQYF. CDR3 nucleotide sequence: TGTGCCAGCAGTAACTCACAGGGTCCCAAAAACATTCAGTACTTC.